This T cell receptor (beta chain) was found in a study of CD8+ T cells in alopecia areata. Overall study: It was oral tofacitinib, at 5 to 10 mg twice daily, that treated patients received. Dosing with tofacitinib proceeded for 6 to 18 months, followed by 6 months off drug.

Study-wide findings and caveats: Sequencing of scalp samples also captures resident alphabeta T cells of normal skin.

Following extraction, RNA underwent reverse transcription to cDNA, which served as the sequencing template. The repertoire was sequenced with immunoSEQ multiplex PCR; TCRdb's copy has only in-frame clones and lacks some. The table shows about 250,000 clones, with around 67% occurring only once. On this clone: Antigen unknown.

This TCR derives from a human donor with alopecia areata. The sample here was CD4+ T cells sorted from blood, taken at week 0.

This CDR3 is CASSQIGGRETQYF. In nucleotides, the CDR3 is TGCGCCAGCAGCCAAATTGGGGGGCGAGAGACCCAGTACTTC. The J gene is TRBJ2-5, the V gene TRBV4-1; TRBD1 or TRBD2 may be the D gene (6 bases each). Deletions cut 2 bases from V and 4 bases from J, with 11 bases between. Germline values: CDR1 MGHRA, CDR2 YSYEKL. CDR3 size: 14 residues.